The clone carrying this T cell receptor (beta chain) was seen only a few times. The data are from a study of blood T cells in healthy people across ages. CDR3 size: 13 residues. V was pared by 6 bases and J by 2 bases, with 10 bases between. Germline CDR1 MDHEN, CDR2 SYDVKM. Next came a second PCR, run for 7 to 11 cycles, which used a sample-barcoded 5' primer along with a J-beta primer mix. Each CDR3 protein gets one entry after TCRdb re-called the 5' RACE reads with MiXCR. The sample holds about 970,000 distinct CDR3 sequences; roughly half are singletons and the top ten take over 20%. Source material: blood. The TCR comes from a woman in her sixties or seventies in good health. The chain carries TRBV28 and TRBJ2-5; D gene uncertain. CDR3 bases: TGTGCCAGCAGACGCGTAGAGCAAGAGACCCAGTACTTC. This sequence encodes CASRRVEQETQYF.